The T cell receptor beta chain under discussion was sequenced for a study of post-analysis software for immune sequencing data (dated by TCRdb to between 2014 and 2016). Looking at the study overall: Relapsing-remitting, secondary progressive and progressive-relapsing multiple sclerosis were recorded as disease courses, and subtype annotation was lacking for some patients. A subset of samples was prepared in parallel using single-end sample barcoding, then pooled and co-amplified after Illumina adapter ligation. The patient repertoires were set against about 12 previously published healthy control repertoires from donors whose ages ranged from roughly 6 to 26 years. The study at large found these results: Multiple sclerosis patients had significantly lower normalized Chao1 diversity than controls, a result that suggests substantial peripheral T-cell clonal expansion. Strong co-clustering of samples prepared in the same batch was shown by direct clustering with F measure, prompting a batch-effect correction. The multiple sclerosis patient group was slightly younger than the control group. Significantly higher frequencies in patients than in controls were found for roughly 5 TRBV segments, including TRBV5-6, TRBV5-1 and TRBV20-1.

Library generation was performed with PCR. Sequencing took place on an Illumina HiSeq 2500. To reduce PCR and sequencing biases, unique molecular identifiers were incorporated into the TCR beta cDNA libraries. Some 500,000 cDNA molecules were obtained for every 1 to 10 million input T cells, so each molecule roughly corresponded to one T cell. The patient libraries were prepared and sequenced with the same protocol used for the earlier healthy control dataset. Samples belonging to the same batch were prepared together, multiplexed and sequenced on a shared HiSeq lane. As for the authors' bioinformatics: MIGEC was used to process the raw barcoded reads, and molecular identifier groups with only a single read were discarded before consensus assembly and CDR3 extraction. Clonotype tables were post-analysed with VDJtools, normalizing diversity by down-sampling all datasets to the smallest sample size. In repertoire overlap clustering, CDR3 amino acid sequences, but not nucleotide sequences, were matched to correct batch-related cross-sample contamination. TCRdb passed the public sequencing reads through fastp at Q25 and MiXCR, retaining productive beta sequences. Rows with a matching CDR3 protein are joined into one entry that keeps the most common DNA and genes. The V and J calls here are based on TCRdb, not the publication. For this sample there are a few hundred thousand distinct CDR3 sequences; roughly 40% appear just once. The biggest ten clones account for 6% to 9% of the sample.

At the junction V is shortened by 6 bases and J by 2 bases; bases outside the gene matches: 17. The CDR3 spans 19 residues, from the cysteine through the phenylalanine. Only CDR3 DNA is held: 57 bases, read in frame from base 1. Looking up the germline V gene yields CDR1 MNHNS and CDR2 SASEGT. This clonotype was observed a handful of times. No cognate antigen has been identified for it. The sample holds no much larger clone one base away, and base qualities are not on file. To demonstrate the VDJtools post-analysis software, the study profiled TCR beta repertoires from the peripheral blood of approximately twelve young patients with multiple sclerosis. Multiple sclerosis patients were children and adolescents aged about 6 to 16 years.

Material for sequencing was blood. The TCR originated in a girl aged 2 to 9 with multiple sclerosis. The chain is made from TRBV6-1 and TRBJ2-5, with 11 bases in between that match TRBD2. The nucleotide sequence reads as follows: TGTGCCAGCAGCGAACTAGCGGGAGTGGGTCCCTTTTATCAAGAGACCCAGTACTTC. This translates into CASSELAGVGPFYQETQYF.